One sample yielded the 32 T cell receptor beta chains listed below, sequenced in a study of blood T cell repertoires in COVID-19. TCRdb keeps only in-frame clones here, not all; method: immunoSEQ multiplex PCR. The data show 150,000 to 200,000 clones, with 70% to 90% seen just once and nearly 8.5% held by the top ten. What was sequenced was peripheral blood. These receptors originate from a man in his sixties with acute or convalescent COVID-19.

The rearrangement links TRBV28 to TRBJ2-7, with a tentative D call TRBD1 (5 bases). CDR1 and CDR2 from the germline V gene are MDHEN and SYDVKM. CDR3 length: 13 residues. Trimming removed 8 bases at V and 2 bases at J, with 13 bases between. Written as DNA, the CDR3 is TGTGCCAGCTTCAACCACAGGACCTACGAGCAGTACTTC. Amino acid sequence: CASFNHRTYEQYF.

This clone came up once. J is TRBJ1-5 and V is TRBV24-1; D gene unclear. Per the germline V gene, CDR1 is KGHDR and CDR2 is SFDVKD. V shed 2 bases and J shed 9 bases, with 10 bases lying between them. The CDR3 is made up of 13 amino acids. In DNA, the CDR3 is TGTGCCACCAGTGATTCCAATTTAGCGCCCCAGCATTTT. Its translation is CATSDSNLAPQHF.

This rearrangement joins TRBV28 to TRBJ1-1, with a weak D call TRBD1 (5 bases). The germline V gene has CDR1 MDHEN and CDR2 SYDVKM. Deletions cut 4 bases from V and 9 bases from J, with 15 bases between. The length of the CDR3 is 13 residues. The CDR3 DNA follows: TGTGCCAGCAGTTCCCCCGGGACTCGGAAAGCTTTCTTT. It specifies CASSSPGTRKAFF.

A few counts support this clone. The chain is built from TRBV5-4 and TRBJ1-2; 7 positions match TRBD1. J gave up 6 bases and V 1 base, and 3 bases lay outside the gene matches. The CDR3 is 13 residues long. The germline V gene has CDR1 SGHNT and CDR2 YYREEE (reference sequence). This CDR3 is CASSLLGTDGYTF. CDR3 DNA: TGTGCCAGCAGCTTGCTCGGGACAGATGGCTACACCTTC. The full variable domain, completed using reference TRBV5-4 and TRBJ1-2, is ETGVTQSPTHLIKTRGQQVTLRCSSQSGHNTVSWYQQALGQGPQFIFQYYREEENGRGNFPPRFSGLQFPNYSSELNVNALELDDSALYLCASSLLGTDGYTFGSGTRLTVV.

The DNA for the CDR3 is TGTGCCAGCAGTTCAGGGGGTCGAGGTCCACCCCTCCACTTT. It encodes CASSSGGRGPPLHF. The V call is TRBV6-5, the J call TRBJ1-6, with TRBD1 matching over 7 bases. Germline assignment: CDR1 MNHEY and CDR2 SVGAGI. V trimming: 4 bases; J trimming: 11 bases; junction bases outside the gene matches: 8. The CDR3 extends over 14 amino acids.

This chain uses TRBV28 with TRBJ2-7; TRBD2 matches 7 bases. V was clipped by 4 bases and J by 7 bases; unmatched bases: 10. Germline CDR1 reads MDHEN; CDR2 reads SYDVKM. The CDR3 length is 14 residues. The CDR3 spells CASSSRGERGEQYF. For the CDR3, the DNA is TGTGCCAGCAGTTCCCGTGGTGAGCGGGGAGAGCAGTACTTC.

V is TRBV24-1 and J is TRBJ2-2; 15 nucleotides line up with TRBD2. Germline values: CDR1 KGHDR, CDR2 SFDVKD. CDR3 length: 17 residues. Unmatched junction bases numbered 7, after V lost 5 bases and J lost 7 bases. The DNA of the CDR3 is TGTGCCACCAGTGGAACCGGGACTAGCGGGAGGATCGGGGAGCTGTTTTTT. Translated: CATSGTGTSGRIGELFF.

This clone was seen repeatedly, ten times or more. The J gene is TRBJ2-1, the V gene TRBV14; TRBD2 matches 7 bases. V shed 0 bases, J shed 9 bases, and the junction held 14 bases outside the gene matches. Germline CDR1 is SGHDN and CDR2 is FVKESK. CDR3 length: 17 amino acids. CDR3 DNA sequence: TGTGCCAGCAGCCAAGATGGGGCTAGGCTAGCGGCCGCTGAGCAGTTCTTC. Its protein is CASSQDGARLAAAEQFF.

DNA for the CDR3: TGTGCCAGCAGCCCAGGGGCAGGGGGCAACTATGGCTACACCTTC. Translation gives CASSPGAGGNYGYTF. This chain uses TRBV11-2 with TRBJ1-2, with 8 nucleotides matching TRBD1. V lost 5 bases and J lost 2; bases outside the gene matches: 7. Germline V gives CDR1 SGHAT, CDR2 FQNNGV. CDR3 length equals 15 residues. The full variable domain, rest sourced from reference TRBV11-2 and TRBJ1-2, is EAGVAQSPRYKIIEKRQSVAFWCNPISGHATLYWYQQILGQGPKLLIQFQNNGVVDDSQLPKDRFSAERLKGVDSTLKIQPAKLEDSAVYLCASSPGAGGNYGYTFGSGTRLTVV.

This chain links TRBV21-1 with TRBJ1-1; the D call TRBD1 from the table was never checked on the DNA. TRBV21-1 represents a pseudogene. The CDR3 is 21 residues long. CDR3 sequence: CASSRDETSGTGGPWNTEAFF. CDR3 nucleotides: TGTGCCAGCAGCAGAGACGAAACTTCCGGGACAGGGGGACCCTGGAACACTGAAGCTTTCTTT.

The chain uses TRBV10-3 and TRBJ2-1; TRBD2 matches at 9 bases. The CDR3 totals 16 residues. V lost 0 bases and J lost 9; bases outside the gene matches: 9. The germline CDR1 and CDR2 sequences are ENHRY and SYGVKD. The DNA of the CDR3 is TGTGCCATCAGTGAGTCGAAGGTAGCGGGAGATGTTGAGCAGTTCTTC. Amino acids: CAISESKVAGDVEQFF.

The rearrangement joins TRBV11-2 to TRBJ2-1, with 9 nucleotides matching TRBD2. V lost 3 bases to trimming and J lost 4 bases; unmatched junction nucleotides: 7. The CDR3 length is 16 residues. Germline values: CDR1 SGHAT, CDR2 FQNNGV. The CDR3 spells CASSLGLAGGYNEQFF. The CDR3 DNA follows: TGTGCCAGCAGCTTGGGGCTGGCGGGAGGGTACAATGAGCAGTTCTTC.

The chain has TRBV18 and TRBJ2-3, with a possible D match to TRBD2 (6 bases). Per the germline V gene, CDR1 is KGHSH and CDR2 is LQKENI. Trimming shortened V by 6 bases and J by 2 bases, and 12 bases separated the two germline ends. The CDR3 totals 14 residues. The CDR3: CASSRTIDTDTQYF. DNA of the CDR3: TGTGCCAGCTCGCGGACTATAGACACAGATACGCAGTATTTT. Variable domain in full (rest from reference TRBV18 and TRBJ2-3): NAGVMQNPRHLVRRRGQEARLRCSPMKGHSHVYWYRQLPEEGLKFMVYLQKENIIDESGMPKERFSAEFPKEGPSILRIQQVVRGDSAAYFCASSRTIDTDTQYFGPGTRLTVL.

The CDR3 is CASSAQRTGPNEQYF. The CDR3 region has the DNA TGTGCCAGCAGTGCTCAAAGGACAGGGCCCAACGAGCAGTACTTC. The genes are TRBV25-1 and TRBJ2-7; the match to TRBD1 covers 8 bases. Germline CDR1 and CDR2: MGHDK and SYGVNS. V lost 4 bases, J lost 5 bases, and 10 bases stayed unmatched. The CDR3 contains 15 residues.

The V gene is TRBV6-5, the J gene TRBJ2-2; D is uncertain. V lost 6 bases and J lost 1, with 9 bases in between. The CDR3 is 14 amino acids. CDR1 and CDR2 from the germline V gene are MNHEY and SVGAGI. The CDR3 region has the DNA TGTGCCAGCAGCCGATCAGGGAACACCGGGGAGCTGTTTTTT. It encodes CASSRSGNTGELFF.

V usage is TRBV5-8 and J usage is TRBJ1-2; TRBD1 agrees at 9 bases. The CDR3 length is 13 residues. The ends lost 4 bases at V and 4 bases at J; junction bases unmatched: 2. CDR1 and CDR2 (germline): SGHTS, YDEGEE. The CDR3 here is CASSPGQGYGYTF. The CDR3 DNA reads TGTGCCAGCAGCCCGGGACAGGGCTATGGCTACACCTTC. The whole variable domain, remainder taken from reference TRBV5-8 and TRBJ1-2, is EAGVTQSPTHLIKTRGQQATLRCSPISGHTSVYWYQQALGLGLQFLLWYDEGEERNRGNFPPRFSGRQFPNYSSELNVNALELEDSALYLCASSPGQGYGYTFGSGTRLTVV.

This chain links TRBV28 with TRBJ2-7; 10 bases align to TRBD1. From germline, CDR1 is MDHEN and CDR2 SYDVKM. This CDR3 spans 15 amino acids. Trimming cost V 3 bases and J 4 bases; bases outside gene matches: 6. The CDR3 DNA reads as TGTGCCAGCAGTTTGGACCGGACAGGGGGTTACGAGCAGTACTTC. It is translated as CASSLDRTGGYEQYF.

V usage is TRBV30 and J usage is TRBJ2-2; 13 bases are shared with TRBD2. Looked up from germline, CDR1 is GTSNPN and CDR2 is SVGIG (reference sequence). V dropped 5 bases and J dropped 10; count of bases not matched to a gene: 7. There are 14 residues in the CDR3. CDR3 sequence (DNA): TGTGCCTGGGAAACTAGCGGGAGGGCCCTGGAGCTGTTTTTT. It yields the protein CAWETSGRALELFF.

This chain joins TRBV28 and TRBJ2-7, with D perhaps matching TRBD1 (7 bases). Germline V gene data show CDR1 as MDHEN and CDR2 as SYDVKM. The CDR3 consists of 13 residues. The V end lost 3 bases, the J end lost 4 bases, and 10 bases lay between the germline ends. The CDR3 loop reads CASSLTGRYEQYF. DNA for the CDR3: TGTGCCAGCAGTTTGACAGGGAGGTACGAGCAGTACTTC.

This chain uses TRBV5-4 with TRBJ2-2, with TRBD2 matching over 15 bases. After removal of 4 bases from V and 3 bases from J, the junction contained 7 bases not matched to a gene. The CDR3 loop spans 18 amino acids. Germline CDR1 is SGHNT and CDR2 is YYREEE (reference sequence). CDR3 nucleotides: TGTGCCAGCAGCCCACGGACTAGCGGGAGGGCAGACACCGGGGAGCTGTTTTTT. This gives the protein CASSPRTSGRADTGELFF. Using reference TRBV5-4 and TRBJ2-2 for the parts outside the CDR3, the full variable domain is ETGVTQSPTHLIKTRGQQVTLRCSSQSGHNTVSWYQQALGQGPQFIFQYYREEENGRGNFPPRFSGLQFPNYSSELNVNALELDDSALYLCASSPRTSGRADTGELFFGEGSRLTVL.

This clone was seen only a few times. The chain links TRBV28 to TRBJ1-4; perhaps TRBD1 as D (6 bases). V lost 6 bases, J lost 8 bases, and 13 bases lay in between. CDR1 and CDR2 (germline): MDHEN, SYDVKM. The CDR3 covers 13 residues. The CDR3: CASRYGGREKLFF. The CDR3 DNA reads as TGTGCCAGCAGATATGGGGGCCGGGAAAAACTGTTTTTT. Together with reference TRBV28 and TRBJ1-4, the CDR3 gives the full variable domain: DVKVTQSSRYLVKRTGEKVFLECVQDMDHENMFWYRQDPGLGLRLIYFSYDVKMKEKGDIPEGYSVSREKKERFSLILESASTNQTSMYLCASRYGGREKLFFGSGTQLSVL.

The CDR3 DNA is TGCAGCGTTGCACGGACTAGCGGAGCAGCTAGCACAGATACGCAGTATTTT. Translation gives CSVARTSGAASTDTQYF. This rearrangement joins TRBV29-1 to TRBJ2-3; TRBD2 aligns across 10 bases. The CDR3 length is 17 residues. Trimming cost V 4 bases and J 0 bases; bases outside gene matches: 10. CDR1 SQVTM and CDR2 ANQGSEA come from the germline V gene.

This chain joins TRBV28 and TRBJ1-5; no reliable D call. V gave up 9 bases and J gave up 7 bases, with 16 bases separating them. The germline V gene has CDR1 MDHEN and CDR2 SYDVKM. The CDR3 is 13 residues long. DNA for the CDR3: TGTGCCAGTCGAACTTCCCTCTGGCAGCCCCAGCATTTT. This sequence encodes CASRTSLWQPQHF.

CDR3 residues: CASSIGTGSYEQYF. DNA for the CDR3: TGTGCCAGTAGTATAGGAACAGGGTCCTACGAGCAGTACTTC. This chain links TRBV19 with TRBJ2-7; D perhaps matches TRBD1 (6 bases). V gave up 1 base and J gave up 1 base, with 8 bases separating them. The CDR3 loop spans 14 amino acids. Germline lookup yields CDR1 LNHDA and CDR2 SQIVND (reference sequence).

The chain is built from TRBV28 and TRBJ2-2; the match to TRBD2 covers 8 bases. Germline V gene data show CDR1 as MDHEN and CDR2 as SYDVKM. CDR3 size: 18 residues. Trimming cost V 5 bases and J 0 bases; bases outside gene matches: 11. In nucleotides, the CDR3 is TGTGCCAGCAGTACACTAGCGGCTCTTTCCCCGAACACCGGGGAGCTGTTTTTT. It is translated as CASSTLAALSPNTGELFF.

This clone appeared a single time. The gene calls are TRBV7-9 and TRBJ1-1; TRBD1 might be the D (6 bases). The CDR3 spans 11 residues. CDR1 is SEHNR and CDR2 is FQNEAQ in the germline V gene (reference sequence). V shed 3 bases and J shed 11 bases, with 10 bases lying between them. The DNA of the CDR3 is TGTGCCAGCAGCTTGGTGGGGGCGGCTTTCTTT. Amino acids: CASSLVGAAFF.

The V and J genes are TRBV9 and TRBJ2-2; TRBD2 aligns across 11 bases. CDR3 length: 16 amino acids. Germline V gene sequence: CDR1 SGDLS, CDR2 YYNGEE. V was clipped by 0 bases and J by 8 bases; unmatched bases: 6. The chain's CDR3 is CASSVGLAGGSGELFF. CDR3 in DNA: TGTGCCAGCAGCGTAGGGCTAGCGGGAGGTAGTGGGGAGCTGTTTTTT.

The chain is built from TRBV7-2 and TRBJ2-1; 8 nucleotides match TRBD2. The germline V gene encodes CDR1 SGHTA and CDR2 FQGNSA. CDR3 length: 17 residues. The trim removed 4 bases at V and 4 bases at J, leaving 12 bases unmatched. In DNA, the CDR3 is TGTGCCAGCAGCTCTGCCGCCACTAGCGGAGGGTACAATGAGCAGTTCTTC. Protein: CASSSAATSGGYNEQFF.

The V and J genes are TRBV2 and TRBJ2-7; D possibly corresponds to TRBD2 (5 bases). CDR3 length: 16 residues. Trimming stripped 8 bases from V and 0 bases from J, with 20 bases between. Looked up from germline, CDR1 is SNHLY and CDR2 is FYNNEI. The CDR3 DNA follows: TGTGCCAGCCTAGGAGGTCTCGACGGTGGCTCCTACGAGCAGTACTTC. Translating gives CASLGGLDGGSYEQYF.

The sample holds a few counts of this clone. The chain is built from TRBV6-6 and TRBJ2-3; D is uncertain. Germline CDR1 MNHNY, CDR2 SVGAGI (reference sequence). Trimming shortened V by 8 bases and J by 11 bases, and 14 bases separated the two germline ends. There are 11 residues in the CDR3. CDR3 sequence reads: CASSLSPRQYF. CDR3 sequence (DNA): TGTGCCAGCTCCCTTTCCCCCAGGCAGTATTTT.

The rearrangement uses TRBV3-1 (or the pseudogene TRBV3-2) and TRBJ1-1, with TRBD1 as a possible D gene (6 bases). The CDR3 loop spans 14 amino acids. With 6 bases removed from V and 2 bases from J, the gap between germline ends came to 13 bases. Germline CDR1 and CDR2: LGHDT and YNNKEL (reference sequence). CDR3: CASRHRTANTEAFF. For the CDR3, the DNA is TGTGCCAGCAGGCATAGGACAGCAAACACTGAAGCTTTCTTT.

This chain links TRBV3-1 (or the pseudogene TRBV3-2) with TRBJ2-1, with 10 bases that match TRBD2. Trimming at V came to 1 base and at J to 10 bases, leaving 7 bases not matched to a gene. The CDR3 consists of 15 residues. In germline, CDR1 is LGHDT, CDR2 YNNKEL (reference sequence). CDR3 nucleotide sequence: TGTGCCAGCAGCCAAGTAGTAGCGGGAGGAGGGGAGCAGTTCTTC. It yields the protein CASSQVVAGGGEQFF.